The 11 T cell receptor beta chains below were found in one sample sequenced in a study of T cell repertoires in cytomegalovirus infection. Their specific antigens are unknown. One entry per CDR3 protein results from TCRdb running MiXCR on the reads. The sample has around 100,000 distinct CDR3 sequences, around a tenth seen once. The sequenced material came from PBMCs, sequenced either directly or after in vitro stimulation (not recorded which). These receptor sequences come from a human donor in good health (CMV status not recorded). Some clones in this sample may be carry-over from other donors' samples.

This clonotype was found a few times. The chain combines TRBV7-2 with TRBJ1-4; no reliable D call. Germline-derived CDR1 and CDR2 are SGHTA and FQGNSA. There are 14 residues in the CDR3. The V end was cut by 5 bases, the J end by 3 bases, with 10 bases between. Written as DNA, the CDR3 is TGTGCCAGCAGCCCTAGGGCCCCTAATGAAAAACTGTTTTTT. Translated: CASSPRAPNEKLFF.

This clonotype was seen only a few times. The chain combines TRBV5-4 with TRBJ2-1, with D hard to call. V shed 4 bases and J shed 7 bases, with 15 bases lying between them. This CDR3 is 14 amino acids long. CDR1 SGHNT and CDR2 YYREEE come from the germline V gene (reference sequence). Here the CDR3 DNA reads TGTGCCAGCAGCGTCTTCTTGTCCCCTAATGAGCAGTTCTTC. Its translation is CASSVFLSPNEQFF.

The chain carries TRBV18 and TRBJ1-1; D is perhaps TRBD1 (6 bases). V was cut by 4 bases and J by 1 base, with 16 bases left in between. The CDR3 length is 16 residues. Germline-derived CDR1 and CDR2 are KGHSH and LQKENI. In DNA, the CDR3 is TGTGCCAGCTCACTAACTTCGACAGGATGGAACACTGAAGCTTTCTTT. This gives the protein CASSLTSTGWNTEAFF.

This clonotype has at least ten counts. V gene TRBV7-8 combines with J gene TRBJ2-2, with TRBD2 matching 12 bases. This CDR3 spans 14 amino acids. The J segment lost 6 bases and the V segment lost 7 bases, leaving 3 bases of the junction unmatched. Germline V gives CDR1 SGHVS, CDR2 FQNEAQ. The CDR3 protein is CASTRLAGAGELFF. DNA for the CDR3: TGTGCCAGCACTAGACTAGCGGGAGCCGGGGAGCTGTTTTTT.

This clonotype came up a few times. The chain uses TRBV29-1 and TRBJ1-1; D is undetermined. The CDR3 consists of 12 residues. Trimming took off 6 bases at V and 1 base at J, with 9 bases between the two ends. CDR1 and CDR2 (germline): SQVTM, ANQGSEA. For the CDR3, the DNA is TGCAGCGTCTCTTCAGCGAACACTGAAGCTTTCTTT. This encodes CSVSSANTEAFF.

This clonotype was found many times. The chain's CDR3 is CASNHRQATDTQYF. DNA for the CDR3: TGTGCCAGCAACCACCGCCAAGCCACAGATACGCAGTATTTT. The V gene is TRBV2, the J gene TRBJ2-3, with D unclear. The CDR3 sequence is 14 residues long. The V end lost 7 bases, the J end lost 2 bases, and 13 bases lay between the germline ends. CDR1 and CDR2 from the germline V gene are SNHLY and FYNNEI. The whole variable domain, filled in from reference TRBV2 and TRBJ2-3, reads EPEVTQTPSHQVTQMGQEVILRCVPISNHLYFYWYRQILGQKVEFLVSFYNNEISEKSEIFDDQFSVERPDGSNFTLKIRSTKLEDSAMYFCASNHRQATDTQYFGPGTRLTVL.

This clonotype was counted at least ten times. The J gene is TRBJ2-7, the V gene TRBV28; 7 positions match TRBD2. V lost 6 bases and J lost 0; bases outside the gene matches: 11. CDR3 length equals 16 residues. Germline assignment: CDR1 MDHEN and CDR2 SYDVKM. CDR3 amino acids: CASSSLRASGSYEQYF. In DNA, the CDR3 is TGTGCCAGCAGCTCCTTGAGGGCTAGCGGCTCCTACGAGCAGTACTTC.

In this sample, this clonotype turned up a few times. The rearrangement joins TRBV28 to TRBJ2-7; D is ambiguous. The CDR3 contains 12 residues. The V end lost 2 bases, the J end lost 3 bases, and 5 bases lay between the germline ends. The germline V gene has CDR1 MDHEN and CDR2 SYDVKM. The CDR3 sequence: CASSLQSYEQYF. Written as DNA, the CDR3 is TGTGCCAGCAGTTTACAGAGCTACGAGCAGTACTTC.

This clonotype was detected ten times or more. This chain joins TRBV19 and TRBJ2-5; 9 positions match TRBD1. J gave up 9 bases and V 7 bases, and 15 bases lay outside the gene matches. The CDR3 has 15 residues. Germline V lookup: CDR1 LNHDA, CDR2 SQIVND (reference sequence). The CDR3 DNA follows: TGTGCCAGTACCCCGGACAGGGGCTCCCATTGGGCCCAGTACTTC. Its translation is CASTPDRGSHWAQYF.

The V and J genes are TRBV10-3 and TRBJ2-1; 12 nucleotides agree with TRBD2. CDR1 and CDR2 from the germline V gene are ENHRY and SYGVKD. J lost 9 bases, V lost 6 bases, and 9 bases had no gene match. The CDR3 is made up of 15 amino acids. CDR3 coding DNA: TGTGCCATCAGCCTTCGACTAGCGGGAGATGGTGAGCAGTTCTTC. Translation gives CAISLRLAGDGEQFF.

The chain has TRBV15 and TRBJ2-7; possible D gene TRBD2, 6 bases. V shed 5 bases and J shed 5 bases, with 16 bases lying between them. Germline CDR1 and CDR2: LNHNV and YYDKDF (reference sequence). The CDR3 sequence is 14 residues long. The CDR3 DNA reads TGTGCCACCAGCTCACGACTAGTATCTGACGAGCAGTACGTC. Translation: CATSSRLVSDEQYV.